What follows are 4 T cell receptor beta chains derived from one specimen sequenced in a study of blood T cell repertoires in COVID-19. This table comes from immunoSEQ multiplex PCR, and its TCRdb copy is limited to in-frame clones, with some not included. The repertoire holds 250,000 to 300,000 clones, with around 86% as singletons. Specimen: peripheral blood. Receptors were obtained from a woman aged 60-75 years with active or convalescent COVID-19.

The chain combines TRBV11-2 with TRBJ1-5; 10 bases match TRBD1. The CDR3 is made up of 15 amino acids. V was pared by 5 bases and J by 6 bases, with 7 bases of the junction left unmatched. The germline V gene has CDR1 SGHAT and CDR2 FQNNGV. CDR3 sequence (DNA): TGTGCCAGCAGCCGCGGACAGGGGGGGTTTCAGCCCCAGCATTTT. It codes for CASSRGQGGFQPQHF.

The chain employs TRBV9 and TRBJ1-2; 8 bases are a match to TRBD1. Germline trimming cut 4 bases from V and 3 bases from J; bases unmatched to any gene: 8. This CDR3 comprises 15 residues. Germline V gives CDR1 SGDLS, CDR2 YYNGEE. Here the CDR3 DNA reads TGTGCCAGCAGCCACCCCACGGACAGGGACTATGGCTACACCTTC. Protein sequence: CASSHPTDRDYGYTF.

This clone was seen only a few times. This chain links TRBV19 with TRBJ1-2; the D gene is possibly TRBD1 (6 bases). The germline V and J ends were trimmed by 2 bases and 2 bases, with 24 bases remaining between them. The CDR3 runs 19 residues. Per the germline V gene, CDR1 is LNHDA and CDR2 is SQIVND (reference sequence). The DNA of the CDR3 is TGTGCCAGTAGTATAATCACCTTTGGACAGATACCTTTCAACTATGGCTACACCTTC. Protein sequence: CASSIITFGQIPFNYGYTF. The complete variable domain, with remaining parts taken from reference TRBV19 and TRBJ1-2, reads DGGITQSPKYLFRKEGQNVTLSCEQNLNHDAMYWYRQDPGQGLRLIYYSQIVNDFQKGDIAEGYSVSREKKESFPLTVTSAQKNPTAFYLCASSIITFGQIPFNYGYTFGSGTRLTVV.

This chain joins TRBV27 and TRBJ2-3; TRBD2 might be the D (6 bases). Germline CDR1 MNHEY, CDR2 SMNVEV (reference sequence). Trimming pared 1 base from V and 6 bases from J, leaving 8 bases between. The CDR3 is 13 amino acids. In nucleotides, the CDR3 is TGTGCCAGCAGTTTATTGGGACTCGATACGCAGTATTTT. Translated: CASSLLGLDTQYF.